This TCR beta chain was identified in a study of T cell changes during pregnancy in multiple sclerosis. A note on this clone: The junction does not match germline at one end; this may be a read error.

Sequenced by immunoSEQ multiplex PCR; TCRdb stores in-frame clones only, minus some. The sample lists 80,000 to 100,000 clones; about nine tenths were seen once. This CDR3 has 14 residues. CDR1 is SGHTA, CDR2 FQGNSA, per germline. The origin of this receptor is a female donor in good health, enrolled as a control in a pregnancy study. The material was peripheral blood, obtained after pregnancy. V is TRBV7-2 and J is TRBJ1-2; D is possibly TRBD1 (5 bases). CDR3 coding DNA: TGTGCCAGCAGCTTACTTACGGGGGTCTATGGCCACACCTTC. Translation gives CASSLLTGVYGHTF.